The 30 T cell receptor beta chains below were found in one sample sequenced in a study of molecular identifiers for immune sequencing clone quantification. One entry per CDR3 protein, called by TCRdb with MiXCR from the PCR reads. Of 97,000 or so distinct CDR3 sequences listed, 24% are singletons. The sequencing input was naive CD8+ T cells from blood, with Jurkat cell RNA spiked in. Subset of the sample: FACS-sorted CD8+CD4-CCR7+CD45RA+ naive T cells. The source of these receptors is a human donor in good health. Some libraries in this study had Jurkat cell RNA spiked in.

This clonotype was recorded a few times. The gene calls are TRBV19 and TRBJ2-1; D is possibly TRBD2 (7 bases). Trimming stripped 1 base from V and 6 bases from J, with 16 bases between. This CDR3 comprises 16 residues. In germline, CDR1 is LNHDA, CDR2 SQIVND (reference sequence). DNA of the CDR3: TGTGCCAGTAGTATAGTAGGGGGACTAACCCTCAATGAGCAGTTCTTC. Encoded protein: CASSIVGGLTLNEQFF.

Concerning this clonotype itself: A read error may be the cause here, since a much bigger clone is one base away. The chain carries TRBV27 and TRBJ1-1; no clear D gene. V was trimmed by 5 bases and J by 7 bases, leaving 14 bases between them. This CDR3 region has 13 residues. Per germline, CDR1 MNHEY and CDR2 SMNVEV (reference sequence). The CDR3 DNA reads TGTGCCAGCAGTGGTTTGTTGGACGTTGAAGCTTTCTTT. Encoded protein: CASSGLLDVEAFF.

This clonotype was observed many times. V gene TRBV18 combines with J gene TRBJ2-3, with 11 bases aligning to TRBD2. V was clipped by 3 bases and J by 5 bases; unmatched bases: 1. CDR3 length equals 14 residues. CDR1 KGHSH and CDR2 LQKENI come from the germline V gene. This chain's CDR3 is CASSPGLAEDTQYF. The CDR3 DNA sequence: TGTGCCAGCTCACCGGGACTAGCGGAAGATACGCAGTATTTT.

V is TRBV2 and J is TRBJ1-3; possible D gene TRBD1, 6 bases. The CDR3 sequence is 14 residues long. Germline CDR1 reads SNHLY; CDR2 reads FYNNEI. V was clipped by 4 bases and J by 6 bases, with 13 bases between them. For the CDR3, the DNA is TGTGCCAGCAGTGCCTTCACAGGGTTAAACACCATATATTTT. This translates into CASSAFTGLNTIYF.

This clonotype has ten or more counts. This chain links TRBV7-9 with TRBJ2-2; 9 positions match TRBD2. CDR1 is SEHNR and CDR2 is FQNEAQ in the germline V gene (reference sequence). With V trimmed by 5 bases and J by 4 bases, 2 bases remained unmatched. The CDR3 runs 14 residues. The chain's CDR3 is CASSGTSSTGELFF. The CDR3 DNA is TGTGCCAGCAGCGGGACTAGCAGCACCGGGGAGCTGTTTTTT.

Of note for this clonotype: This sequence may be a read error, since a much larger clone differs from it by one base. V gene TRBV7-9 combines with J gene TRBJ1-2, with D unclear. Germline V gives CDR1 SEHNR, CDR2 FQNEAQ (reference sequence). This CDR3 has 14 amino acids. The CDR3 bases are TGTGCCAGCAGCCAAGGTGGCGGTAACTATGGCTACGCCTTC. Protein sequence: CASSQGGGNYGYAF.

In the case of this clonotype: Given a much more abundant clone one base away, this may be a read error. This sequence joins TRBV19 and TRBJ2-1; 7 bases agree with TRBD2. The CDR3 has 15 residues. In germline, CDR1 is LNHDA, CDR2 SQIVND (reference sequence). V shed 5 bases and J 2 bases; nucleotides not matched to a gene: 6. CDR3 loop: CASSQGGRTYNEQFF. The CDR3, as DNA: TGTGCCAGTAGTCAGGGCGGGAGAACCTACAATGAGCAGTTCTTC.

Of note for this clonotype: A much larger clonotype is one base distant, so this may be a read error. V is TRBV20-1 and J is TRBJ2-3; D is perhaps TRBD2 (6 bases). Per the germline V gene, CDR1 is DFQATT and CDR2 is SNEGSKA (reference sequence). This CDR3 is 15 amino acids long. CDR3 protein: CGARDGPGAADTQYF. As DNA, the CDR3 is TGCGGTGCTAGAGATGGCCCGGGAGCTGCAGATACGCAGTATTTT.

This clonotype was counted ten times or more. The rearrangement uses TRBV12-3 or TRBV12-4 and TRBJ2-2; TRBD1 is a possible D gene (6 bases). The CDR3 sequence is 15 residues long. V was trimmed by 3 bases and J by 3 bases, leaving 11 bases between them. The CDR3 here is CASSFLGAYTGELFF. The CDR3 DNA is TGTGCCAGCAGTTTCCTGGGGGCCTACACCGGGGAGCTGTTTTTT.

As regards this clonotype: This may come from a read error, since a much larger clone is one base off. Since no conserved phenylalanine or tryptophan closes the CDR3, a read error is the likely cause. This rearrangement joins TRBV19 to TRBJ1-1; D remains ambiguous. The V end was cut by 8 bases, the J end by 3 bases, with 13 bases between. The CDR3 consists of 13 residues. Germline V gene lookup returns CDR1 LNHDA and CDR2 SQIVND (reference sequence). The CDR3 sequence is CASGPDQDTEAFY. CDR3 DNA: TGTGCCAGTGGGCCAGATCAGGACACTGAAGCTTTCTAT.

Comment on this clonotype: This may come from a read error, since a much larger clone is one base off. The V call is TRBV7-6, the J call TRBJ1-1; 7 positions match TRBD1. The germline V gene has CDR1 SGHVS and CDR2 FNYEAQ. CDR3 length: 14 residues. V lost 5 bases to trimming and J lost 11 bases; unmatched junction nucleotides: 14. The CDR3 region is CASSPTGPDLRAFF. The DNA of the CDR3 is TGTGCCAGCAGCCCGACAGGGCCCGATTTGAGGGCTTTCTTT.

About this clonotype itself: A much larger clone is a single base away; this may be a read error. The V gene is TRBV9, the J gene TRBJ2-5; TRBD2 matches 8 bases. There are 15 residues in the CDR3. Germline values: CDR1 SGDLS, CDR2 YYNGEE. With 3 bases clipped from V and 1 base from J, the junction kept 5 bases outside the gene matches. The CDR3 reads CASSGTSRSQETQYF. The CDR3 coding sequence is TGTGCCAGCAGCGGGACTAGCAGGAGCCAAGAGACCCAGTACTTC.

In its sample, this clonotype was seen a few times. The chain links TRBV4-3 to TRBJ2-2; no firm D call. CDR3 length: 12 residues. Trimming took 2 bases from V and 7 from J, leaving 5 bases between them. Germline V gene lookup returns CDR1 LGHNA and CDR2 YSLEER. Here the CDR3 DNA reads TGCGCCAGCAGCCAATTGGTCGGGGAGCTGTTTTTT. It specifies CASSQLVGELFF.

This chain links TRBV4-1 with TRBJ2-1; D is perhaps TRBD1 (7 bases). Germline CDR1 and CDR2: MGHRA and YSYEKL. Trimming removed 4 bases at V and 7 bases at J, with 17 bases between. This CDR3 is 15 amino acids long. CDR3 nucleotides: TGCGCCAGCAGCCCGAAAGAGACAGGGAGGAATGAGCAGTTCTTC. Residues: CASSPKETGRNEQFF.

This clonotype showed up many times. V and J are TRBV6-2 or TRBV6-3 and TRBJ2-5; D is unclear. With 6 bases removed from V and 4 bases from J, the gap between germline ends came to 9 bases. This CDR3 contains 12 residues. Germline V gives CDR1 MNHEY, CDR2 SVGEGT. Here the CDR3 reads CASRHPGETQYF. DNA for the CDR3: TGTGCCAGCAGACACCCAGGAGAGACCCAGTACTTC.

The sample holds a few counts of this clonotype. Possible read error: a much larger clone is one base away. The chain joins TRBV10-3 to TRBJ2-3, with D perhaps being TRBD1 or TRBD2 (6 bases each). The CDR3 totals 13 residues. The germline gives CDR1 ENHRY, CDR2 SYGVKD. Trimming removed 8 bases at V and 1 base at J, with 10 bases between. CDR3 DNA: TGTGCCATCGTGGAGGGGGGCACAGATACGCAGTATTTT. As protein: CAIVEGGTDTQYF.

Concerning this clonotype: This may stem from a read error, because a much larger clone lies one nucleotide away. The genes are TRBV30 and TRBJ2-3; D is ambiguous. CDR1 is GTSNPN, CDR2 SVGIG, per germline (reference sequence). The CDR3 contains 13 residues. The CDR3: CAWNGPDTDTQNF. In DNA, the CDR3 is TGTGCCTGGAACGGGCCCGATACAGATACGCAGAATTTT.

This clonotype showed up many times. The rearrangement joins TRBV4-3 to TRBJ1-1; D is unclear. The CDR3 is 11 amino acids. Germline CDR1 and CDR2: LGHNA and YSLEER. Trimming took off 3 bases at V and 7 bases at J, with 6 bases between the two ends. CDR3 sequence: CASSQGGEAFF. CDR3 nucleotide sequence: TGCGCCAGCAGCCAGGGAGGTGAAGCTTTCTTT.

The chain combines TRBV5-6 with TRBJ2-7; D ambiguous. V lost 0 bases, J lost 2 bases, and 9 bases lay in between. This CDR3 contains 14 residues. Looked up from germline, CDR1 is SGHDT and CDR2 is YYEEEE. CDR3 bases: TGTGCCAGCAGCTTGGGGGGATCAGCCTACGAGCAGTACTTC. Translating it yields CASSLGGSAYEQYF.

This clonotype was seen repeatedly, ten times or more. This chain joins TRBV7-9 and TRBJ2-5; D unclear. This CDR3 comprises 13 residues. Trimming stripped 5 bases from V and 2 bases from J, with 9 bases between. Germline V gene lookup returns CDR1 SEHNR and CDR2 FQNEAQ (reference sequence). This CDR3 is CASSPVAQETQYF. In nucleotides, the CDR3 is TGTGCCAGCAGCCCCGTAGCACAAGAGACCCAGTACTTC.

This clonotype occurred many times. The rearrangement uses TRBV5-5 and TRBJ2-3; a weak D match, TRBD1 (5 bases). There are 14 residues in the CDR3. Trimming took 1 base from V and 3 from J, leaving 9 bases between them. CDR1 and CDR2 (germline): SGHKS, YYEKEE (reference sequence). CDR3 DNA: TGTGCCAGCAGCTTGCAGGGTATAACAGATACGCAGTATTTT. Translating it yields CASSLQGITDTQYF.

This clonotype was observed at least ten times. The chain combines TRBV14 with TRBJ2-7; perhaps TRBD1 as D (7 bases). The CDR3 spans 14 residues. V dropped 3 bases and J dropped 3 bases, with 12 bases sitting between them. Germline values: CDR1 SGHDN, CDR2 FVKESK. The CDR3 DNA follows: TGTGCCAGCAGCCAGGAGGGACAGCTCTACGAGCAGTACTTC. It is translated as CASSQEGQLYEQYF. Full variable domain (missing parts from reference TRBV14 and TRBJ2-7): EAGVTQFPSHSVIEKGQTVTLRCDPISGHDNLYWYRRVMGKEIKFLLHFVKESKQDESGMPNNRFLAERTGGTYSTLKVQPAELEDSGVYFCASSQEGQLYEQYFGPGTRLTVT.

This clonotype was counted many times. CDR3 in amino acids: CASSPPREPDISAAGANVLTF. The DNA for the CDR3 is TGTGCCAGCAGCCCCCCCCGGGAGCCAGACATTTCGGCAGCTGGGGCCAACGTCCTGACTTTC. The chain couples TRBV7-9 to TRBJ2-6, with D tentatively TRBD2 (6 bases). This CDR3 is built from 21 residues. From germline, CDR1 is SEHNR and CDR2 FQNEAQ (reference sequence). V lost 5 bases and J lost 2, with 28 bases in between.

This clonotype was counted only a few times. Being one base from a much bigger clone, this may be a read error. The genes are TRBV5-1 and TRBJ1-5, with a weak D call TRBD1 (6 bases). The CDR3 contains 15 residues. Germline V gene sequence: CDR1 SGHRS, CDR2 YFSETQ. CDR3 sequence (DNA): TGCGCCCGCAGCTTGGGGGGGGCAAGCAATCAGCCCCAGCATTTT. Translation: CARSLGGASNQPQHF. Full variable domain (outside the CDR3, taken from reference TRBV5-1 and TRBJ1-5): KAGVTQTPRYLIKTRGQQVTLSCSPISGHRSVSWYQQTPGQGLQFLFEYFSETQRNKGNFPGRFSGRQFSNSRSEMNVSTLELGDSALYLCARSLGGASNQPQHFGDGTRLSIL.

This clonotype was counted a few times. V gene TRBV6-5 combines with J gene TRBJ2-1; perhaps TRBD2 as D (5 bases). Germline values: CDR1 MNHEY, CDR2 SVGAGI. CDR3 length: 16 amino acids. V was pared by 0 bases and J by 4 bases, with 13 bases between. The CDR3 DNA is TGTGCCAGCAGTTACTCGAGCGGTCAAGGGTACAATGAGCAGTTCTTC. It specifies CASSYSSGQGYNEQFF.

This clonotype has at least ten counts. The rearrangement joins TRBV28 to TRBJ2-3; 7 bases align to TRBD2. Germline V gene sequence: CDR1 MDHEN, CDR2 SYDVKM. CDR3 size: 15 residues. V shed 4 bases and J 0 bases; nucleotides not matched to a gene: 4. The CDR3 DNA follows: TGTGCCAGCAGTTATCTAGCGGCTAGCACAGATACGCAGTATTTT. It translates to CASSYLAASTDTQYF. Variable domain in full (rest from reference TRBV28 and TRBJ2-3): DVKVTQSSRYLVKRTGEKVFLECVQDMDHENMFWYRQDPGLGLRLIYFSYDVKMKEKGDIPEGYSVSREKKERFSLILESASTNQTSMYLCASSYLAASTDTQYFGPGTRLTVL.

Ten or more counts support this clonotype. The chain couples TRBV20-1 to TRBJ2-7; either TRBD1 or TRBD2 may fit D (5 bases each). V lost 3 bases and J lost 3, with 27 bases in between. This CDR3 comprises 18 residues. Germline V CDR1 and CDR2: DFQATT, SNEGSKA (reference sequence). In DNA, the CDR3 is TGCAGTGCTAGGGTCGGGGCCCCCTCCAATCGCAACTACTACGAGCAGTACTTC. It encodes CSARVGAPSNRNYYEQYF.

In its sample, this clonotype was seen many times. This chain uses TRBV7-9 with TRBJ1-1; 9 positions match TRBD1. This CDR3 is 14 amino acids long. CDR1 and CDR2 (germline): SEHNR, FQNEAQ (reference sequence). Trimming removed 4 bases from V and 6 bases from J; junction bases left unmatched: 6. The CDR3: CASSSGQGYAEAFF. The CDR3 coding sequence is TGTGCCAGCAGCTCGGGACAGGGATACGCTGAAGCTTTCTTT.

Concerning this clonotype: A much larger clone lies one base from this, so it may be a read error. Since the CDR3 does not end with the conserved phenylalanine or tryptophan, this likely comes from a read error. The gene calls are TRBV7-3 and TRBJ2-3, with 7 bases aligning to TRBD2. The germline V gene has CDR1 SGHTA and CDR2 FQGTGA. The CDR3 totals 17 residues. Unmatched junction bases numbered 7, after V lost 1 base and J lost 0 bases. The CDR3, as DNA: TGTGCCAGCAGCTTAAAGGGCACTAGCGCTAGCACAGATACGCAGTATTCT. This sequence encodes CASSLKGTSASTDTQYS.

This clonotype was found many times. The CDR3, as DNA: TGTGCCAGCAGTTTAATGGGAAACAATCAGCCCCAGCATTTT. Translated, it gives CASSLMGNNQPQHF. This chain connects TRBV27 to TRBJ1-5; D not certain. This CDR3 has 14 amino acids. In germline, CDR1 is MNHEY, CDR2 SMNVEV (reference sequence). The germline V and J ends were trimmed by 2 bases and 3 bases, with 8 bases remaining between them.